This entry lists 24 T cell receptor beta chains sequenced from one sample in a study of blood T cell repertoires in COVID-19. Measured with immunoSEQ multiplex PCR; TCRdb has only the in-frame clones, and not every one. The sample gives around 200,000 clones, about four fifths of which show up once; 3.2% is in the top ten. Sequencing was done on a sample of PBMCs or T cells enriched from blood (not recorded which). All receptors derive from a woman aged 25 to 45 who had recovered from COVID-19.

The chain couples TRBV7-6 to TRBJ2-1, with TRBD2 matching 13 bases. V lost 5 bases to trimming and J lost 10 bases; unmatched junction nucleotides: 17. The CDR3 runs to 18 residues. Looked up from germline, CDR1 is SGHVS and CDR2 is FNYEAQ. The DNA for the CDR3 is TGTGCCAGCAGCCAAACGCGTGGTGGGACTAGCGGGACCCTAGAGCAGTTCTTC. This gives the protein CASSQTRGGTSGTLEQFF.

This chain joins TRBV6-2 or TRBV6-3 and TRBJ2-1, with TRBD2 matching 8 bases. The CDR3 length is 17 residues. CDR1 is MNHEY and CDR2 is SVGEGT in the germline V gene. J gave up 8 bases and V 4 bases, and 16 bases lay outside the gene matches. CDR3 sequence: CASSSRLARMLEDEQFF. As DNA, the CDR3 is TGTGCCAGCAGTTCTCGACTAGCGCGGATGCTTGAGGATGAGCAGTTCTTC.

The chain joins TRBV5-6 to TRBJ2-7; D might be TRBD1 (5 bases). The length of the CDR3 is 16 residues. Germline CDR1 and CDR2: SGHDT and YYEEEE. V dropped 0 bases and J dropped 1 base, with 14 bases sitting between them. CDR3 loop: CASSLGRTYNSYEQYF. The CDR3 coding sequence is TGTGCCAGCAGCTTGGGACGGACATATAATTCCTACGAGCAGTACTTC.

Here the CDR3 reads CASRGQGSNYGYTF. The CDR3 bases are TGTGCCAGTAGGGGACAGGGATCCAACTATGGCTACACCTTC. This chain links TRBV19 with TRBJ1-2; 9 positions match TRBD1. J gave up 2 bases and V 6 bases, and 4 bases lay outside the gene matches. This CDR3 comprises 14 residues. The germline gives CDR1 LNHDA, CDR2 SQIVND (reference sequence).

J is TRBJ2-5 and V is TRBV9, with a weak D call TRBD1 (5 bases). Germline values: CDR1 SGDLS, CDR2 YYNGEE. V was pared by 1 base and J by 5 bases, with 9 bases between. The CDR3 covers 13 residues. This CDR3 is CASSVQGTETQYF. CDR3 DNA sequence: TGTGCCAGCAGCGTACAGGGTACGGAGACCCAGTACTTC.

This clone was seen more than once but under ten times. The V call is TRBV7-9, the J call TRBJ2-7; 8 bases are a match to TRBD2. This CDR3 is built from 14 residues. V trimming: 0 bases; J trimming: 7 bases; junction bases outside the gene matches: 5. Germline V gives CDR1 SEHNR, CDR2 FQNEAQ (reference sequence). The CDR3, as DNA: TGTGCCAGCAGCTTAGCTAGCGGGATCTGGGAGCAGTACTTC. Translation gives CASSLASGIWEQYF.

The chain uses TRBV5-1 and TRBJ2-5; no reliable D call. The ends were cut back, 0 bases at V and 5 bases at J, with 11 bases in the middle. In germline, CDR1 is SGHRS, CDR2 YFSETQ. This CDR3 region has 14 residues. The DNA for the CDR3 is TGCGCCAGCAGCTTGGATGGTTTCGGGGAGACCCAGTACTTC. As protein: CASSLDGFGETQYF.

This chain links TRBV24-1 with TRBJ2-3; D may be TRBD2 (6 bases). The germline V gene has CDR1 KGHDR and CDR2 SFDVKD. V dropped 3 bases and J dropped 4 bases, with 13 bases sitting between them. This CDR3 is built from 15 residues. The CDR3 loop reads CATSDRRVGADTQYF. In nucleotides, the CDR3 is TGTGCCACCAGTGATAGGAGGGTGGGCGCAGATACGCAGTATTTT.

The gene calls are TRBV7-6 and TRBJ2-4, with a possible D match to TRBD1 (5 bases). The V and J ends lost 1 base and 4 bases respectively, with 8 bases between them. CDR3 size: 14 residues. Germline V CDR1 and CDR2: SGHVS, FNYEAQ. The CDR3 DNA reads TGTGCCAGCAGCTTAGGGGGCCCTAAAAACATTCAGTACTTC. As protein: CASSLGGPKNIQYF.

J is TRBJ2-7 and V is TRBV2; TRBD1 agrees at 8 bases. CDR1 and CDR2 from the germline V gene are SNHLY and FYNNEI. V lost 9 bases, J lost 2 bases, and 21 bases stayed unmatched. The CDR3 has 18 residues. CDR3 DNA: TGTGCCAGGAAAACGCGGACAGGGTGGGACCCTCGGACCTACGAGCAGTACGTC. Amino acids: CARKTRTGWDPRTYEQYV.

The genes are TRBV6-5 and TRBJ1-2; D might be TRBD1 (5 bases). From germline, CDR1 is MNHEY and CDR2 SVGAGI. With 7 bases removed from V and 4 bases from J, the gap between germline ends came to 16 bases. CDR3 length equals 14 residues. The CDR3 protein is CASKQVAASYGYTF. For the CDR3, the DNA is TGTGCCAGCAAACAGGTGGCCGCGTCCTATGGCTACACCTTC.

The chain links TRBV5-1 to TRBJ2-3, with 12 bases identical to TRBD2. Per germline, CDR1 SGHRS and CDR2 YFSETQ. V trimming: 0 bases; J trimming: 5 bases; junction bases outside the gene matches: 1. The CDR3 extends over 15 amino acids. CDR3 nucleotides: TGCGCCAGCAGCTTGGGGGGACTAGCGGGAGATACGCAGTATTTT. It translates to CASSLGGLAGDTQYF.

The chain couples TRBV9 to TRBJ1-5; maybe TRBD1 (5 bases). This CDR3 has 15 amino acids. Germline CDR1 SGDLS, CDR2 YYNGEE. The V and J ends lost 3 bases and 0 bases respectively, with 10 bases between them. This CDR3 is CASSAGGGSNQPQHF. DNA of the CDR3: TGTGCCAGCAGCGCTGGGGGAGGTAGCAATCAGCCCCAGCATTTT. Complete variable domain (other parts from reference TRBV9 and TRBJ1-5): DSGVTQTPKHLITATGQRVTLRCSPRSGDLSVYWYQQSLDQGLQFLIQYYNGEERAKGNILERFSAQQFPDLHSELNLSSLELGDSALYFCASSAGGGSNQPQHFGDGTRLSIL.

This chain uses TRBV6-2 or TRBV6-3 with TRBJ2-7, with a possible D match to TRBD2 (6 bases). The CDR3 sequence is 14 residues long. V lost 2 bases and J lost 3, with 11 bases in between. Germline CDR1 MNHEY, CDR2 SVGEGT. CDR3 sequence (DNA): TGTGCCAGCAGTTACCACGGGACTTTCTACGAGCAGTACTTC. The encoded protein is CASSYHGTFYEQYF.

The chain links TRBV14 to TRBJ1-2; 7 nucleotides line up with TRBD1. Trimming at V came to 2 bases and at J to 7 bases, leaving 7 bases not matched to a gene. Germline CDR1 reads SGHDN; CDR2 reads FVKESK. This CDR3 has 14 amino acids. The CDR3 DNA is TGTGCCAGCAGCCAAAAACAGGGGCACGTTGGCTACACCTTC. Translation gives CASSQKQGHVGYTF.

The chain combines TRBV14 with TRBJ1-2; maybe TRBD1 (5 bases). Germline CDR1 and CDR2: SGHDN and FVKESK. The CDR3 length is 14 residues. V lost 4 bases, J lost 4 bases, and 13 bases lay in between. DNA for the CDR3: TGTGCCAGCAGCCTCCTCTCGACAGTCTATGGCTACACCTTC. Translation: CASSLLSTVYGYTF.

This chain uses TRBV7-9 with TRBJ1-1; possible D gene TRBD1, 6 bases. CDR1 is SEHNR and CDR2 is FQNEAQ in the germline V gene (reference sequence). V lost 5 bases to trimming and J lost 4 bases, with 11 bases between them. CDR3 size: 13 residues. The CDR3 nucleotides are TGTGCCAGCAGCAGCACAGGGACCACTGAAGCTTTCTTT. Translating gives CASSSTGTTEAFF.

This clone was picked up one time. The CDR3 sequence is CASSSTRVGEQYF. CDR3 nucleotides: TGTGCCAGCAGTTCCACCCGGGTAGGAGAGCAGTACTTC. This chain uses TRBV12-3 or TRBV12-4 with TRBJ2-7; no firm D call. The CDR3 has 13 amino acids. V lost 4 bases to trimming and J lost 7 bases, with 14 bases between them.

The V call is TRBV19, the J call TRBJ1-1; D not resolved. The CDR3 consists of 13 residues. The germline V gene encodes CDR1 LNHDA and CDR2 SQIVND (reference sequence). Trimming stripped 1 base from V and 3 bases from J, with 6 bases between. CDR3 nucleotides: TGTGCCAGTAGTATAGTGCAGTACACTGAAGCTTTCTTT. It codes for CASSIVQYTEAFF.

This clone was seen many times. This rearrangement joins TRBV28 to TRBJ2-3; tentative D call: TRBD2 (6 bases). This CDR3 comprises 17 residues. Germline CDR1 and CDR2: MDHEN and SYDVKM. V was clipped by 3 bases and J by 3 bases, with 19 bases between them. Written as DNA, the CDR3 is TGTGCCAGCAGTTTGACGGAGCGGGTGGGGGGTACAGATACGCAGTATTTT. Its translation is CASSLTERVGGTDTQYF.

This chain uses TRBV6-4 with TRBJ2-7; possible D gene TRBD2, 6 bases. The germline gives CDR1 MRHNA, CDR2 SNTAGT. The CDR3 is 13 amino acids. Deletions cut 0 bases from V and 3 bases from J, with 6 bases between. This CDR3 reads CASSDSGGYEQYV. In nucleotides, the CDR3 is TGTGCCAGCAGTGACTCGGGGGGCTACGAGCAGTACGTC.

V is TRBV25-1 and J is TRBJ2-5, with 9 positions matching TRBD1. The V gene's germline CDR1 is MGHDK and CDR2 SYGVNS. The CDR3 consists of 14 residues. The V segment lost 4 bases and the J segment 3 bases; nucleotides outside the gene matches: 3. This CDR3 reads CASSGWDREETQYF. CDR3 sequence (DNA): TGTGCCAGCAGTGGATGGGACAGGGAAGAGACCCAGTACTTC. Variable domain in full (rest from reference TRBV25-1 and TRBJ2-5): EADIYQTPRYLVIGTGKKITLECSQTMGHDKMYWYQQDPGMELHLIHYSYGVNSTEKGDLSSESTVSRIRTEHFPLTLESARPSHTSQYLCASSGWDREETQYFGPGTRLLVL.

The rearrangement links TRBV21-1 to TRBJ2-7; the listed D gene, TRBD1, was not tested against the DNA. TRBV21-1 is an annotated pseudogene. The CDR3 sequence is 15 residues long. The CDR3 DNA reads TGTGCCAGCAGCAAAGGTGGGACAGGGGGTTGCGAGCAGTACGTC. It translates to CASSKGGTGGCEQYV.

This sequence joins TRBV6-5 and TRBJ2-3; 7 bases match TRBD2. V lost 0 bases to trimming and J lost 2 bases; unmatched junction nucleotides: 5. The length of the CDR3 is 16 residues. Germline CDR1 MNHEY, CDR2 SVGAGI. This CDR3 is CASSYSAGRDTDTQYF. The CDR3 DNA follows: TGTGCCAGCAGTTACTCGGCAGGGAGGGACACAGATACGCAGTATTTT.